What follows are 18 T cell receptor beta chains derived from one specimen sequenced in a study of PD-1 blockade in mismatch repair-deficient tumors. The table came from immunoSEQ multiplex PCR; TCRdb's copy has only in-frame clones and leaves some out. The profile shows about 24,000 clones, 75% to 85% of them singletons. This specimen was peripheral blood, taken 12 weeks after starting pembrolizumab. The receptors were gathered from an adult with mismatch repair-deficient cancer.

This chain connects TRBV19 to TRBJ1-2; TRBD1 might be the D (6 bases). Trimming took off 4 bases at V and 4 bases at J, with 10 bases between the two ends. The germline gives CDR1 LNHDA, CDR2 SQIVND (reference sequence). The CDR3 is 13 amino acids. The chain's CDR3 is CASSRGHSYGYTF. The CDR3 nucleotides read TGTGCCAGTAGTAGGGGACACTCCTATGGCTACACCTTC. Filled out from reference TRBV19 and TRBJ1-2, the complete variable domain reads DGGITQSPKYLFRKEGQNVTLSCEQNLNHDAMYWYRQDPGQGLRLIYYSQIVNDFQKGDIAEGYSVSREKKESFPLTVTSAQKNPTAFYLCASSRGHSYGYTFGSGTRLTVV.

This clone was detected a few times. The V gene is TRBV7-9, the J gene TRBJ2-7; 7 nucleotides align to TRBD1. J gave up 4 bases and V 5 bases, and 11 bases lay outside the gene matches. Germline lookup yields CDR1 SEHNR and CDR2 FQNEAQ (reference sequence). This CDR3 has 15 residues. CDR3 bases: TGTGCCAGCAGCCCACGACAGGGTTACGGGTACGAGCAGTACTTC. Translating it yields CASSPRQGYGYEQYF.

The chain uses TRBV4-3 and TRBJ2-1; D may be TRBD2 (6 bases). Trimming removed 3 bases from V and 4 bases from J, with 13 bases in between. This CDR3 comprises 15 residues. Germline V gene data show CDR1 as LGHNA and CDR2 as YSLEER. CDR3 protein: CASSHLSAGYNEQFF. In nucleotides, the CDR3 is TGCGCCAGCAGCCACCTATCCGCGGGGTACAATGAGCAGTTCTTC.

The chain uses TRBV30 and TRBJ2-7; D remains ambiguous. V was pared by 4 bases and J by 0 bases, with 7 bases between. Germline CDR1 is GTSNPN and CDR2 is SVGIG (reference sequence). This CDR3 contains 12 residues. CDR3 in DNA: TGTGCCTGGACCGAGAGCTCCTACGAGCAGTACTTC. This encodes CAWTESSYEQYF.

The rearrangement joins TRBV28 to TRBJ2-3; 10 nucleotides match TRBD1. The CDR3 has 15 amino acids. Germline V lookup: CDR1 MDHEN, CDR2 SYDVKM. With V trimmed by 5 bases and J by 2 bases, 4 bases remained unmatched. In DNA, the CDR3 is TGTGCCAGCAGTGTCCGACAGGGGGCCACAGATACGCAGTATTTT. It specifies CASSVRQGATDTQYF.

J is TRBJ1-5 and V is TRBV30; D unclear. V lost 1 base and J 0 bases, leaving 4 bases between the germline ends. The CDR3 has 13 amino acids. Germline CDR1 is GTSNPN and CDR2 is SVGIG (reference sequence). The DNA of the CDR3 is TGTGCCTGGAGTGGGGATAGCAATCAGCCCCAGCATTTT. Protein sequence: CAWSGDSNQPQHF.

The chain is built from TRBV11-2 and TRBJ1-1, with a possible D match to TRBD1 (5 bases). CDR1 and CDR2 (germline): SGHAT, FQNNGV. The V end lost 1 base, the J end lost 7 bases, and 10 bases lay between the germline ends. The CDR3 is made up of 13 amino acids. CDR3 loop: CASSLVSGVEAFF. The CDR3 nucleotides are TGTGCCAGCAGCTTAGTCTCGGGGGTTGAAGCTTTCTTT.

The chain couples TRBV27 to TRBJ2-7; 7 bases line up with TRBD2. V was pared by 5 bases and J by 6 bases, with 7 bases of the junction left unmatched. The CDR3 is 13 amino acids. Germline values: CDR1 MNHEY, CDR2 SMNVEV (reference sequence). CDR3 sequence reads: CASSPTSAGEQYF. The CDR3 DNA reads TGTGCCAGCAGTCCAACTAGCGCGGGCGAGCAGTACTTC.

This clone was observed once. This chain joins TRBV2 and TRBJ1-1; 7 nucleotides agree with TRBD1. CDR3 length: 14 amino acids. Germline V gene lookup returns CDR1 SNHLY and CDR2 FYNNEI. The junction had 9 bases not matched to a gene; V was cut back by 7 bases and J by 4 bases. The CDR3 protein is CASTSQGEGTEAFF. CDR3 bases: TGTGCCAGCACGTCTCAGGGGGAGGGCACTGAAGCTTTCTTT.

This sequence joins TRBV30 and TRBJ1-1; tentatively, D is TRBD1 (5 bases). Germline V gives CDR1 GTSNPN, CDR2 SVGIG (reference sequence). The CDR3 runs 13 residues. Trimming shortened V by 2 bases and J by 0 bases, and 7 bases separated the two germline ends. CDR3 amino acids: CAWSRDVNTEAFF. The CDR3 nucleotides read TGTGCCTGGAGTAGGGACGTGAACACTGAAGCTTTCTTT.

The chain carries TRBV15 and TRBJ2-2; weak D call: TRBD1 (6 bases). Germline V gives CDR1 LNHNV, CDR2 YYDKDF (reference sequence). V lost 0 bases, J lost 5 bases, and 13 bases lay in between. The CDR3 is 16 amino acids. The CDR3 is CATSRDPKGGTGELFF. As DNA, the CDR3 is TGTGCCACCAGCAGAGATCCCAAAGGGGGTACCGGGGAGCTGTTTTTT.

This rearrangement joins TRBV6-6 to TRBJ1-5; D is uncertain. V shed 0 bases and J shed 2 bases, with 5 bases lying between them. This CDR3 comprises 14 residues. Germline CDR1 is MNHNY and CDR2 is SVGAGI (reference sequence). CDR3 residues: CASSYSVGNQPQHF. Written as DNA, the CDR3 is TGTGCCAGCAGTTACTCTGTGGGCAATCAGCCCCAGCATTTT.

The chain employs TRBV29-1 and TRBJ1-5; 8 nucleotides line up with TRBD1. From germline, CDR1 is SQVTM and CDR2 ANQGSEA. The CDR3 length is 18 residues. Trimming cost V 4 bases and J 3 bases; bases outside gene matches: 17. For the CDR3, the DNA is TGCAGCGTTGGTAAACTGGACAGGGCTGAATGTTACAATCAGCCCCAGCATTTT. It yields the protein CSVGKLDRAECYNQPQHF.

The chain carries TRBV7-9 and TRBJ2-1; D gene unclear. The V end was cut by 6 bases, the J end by 3 bases, with 6 bases between. Looked up from germline, CDR1 is SEHNR and CDR2 is FQNEAQ (reference sequence). This CDR3 contains 12 residues. CDR3: CASRSLYNEQFF. The CDR3 coding sequence is TGTGCCAGCAGATCACTCTACAATGAGCAGTTCTTC.

The CDR3: CASSGDRGDYGYTF. CDR3 DNA: TGTGCCAGCAGCGGTGACAGGGGTGACTATGGCTACACCTTC. The J gene is TRBJ1-2, the V gene TRBV7-9; 8 bases are a match to TRBD1. There are 14 residues in the CDR3. The J segment lost 3 bases and the V segment lost 5 bases, leaving 5 bases of the junction unmatched. CDR1 is SEHNR, CDR2 FQNEAQ, per germline (reference sequence).

This clone turned up a few times. The chain employs TRBV6-1 and TRBJ1-3, with 8 bases matching TRBD1. From germline, CDR1 is MNHNS and CDR2 SASEGT. The V gene end was trimmed by 6 bases and the J gene end by 4 bases; junction bases not matched to a gene: 8. There are 15 residues in the CDR3. Here the CDR3 DNA reads TGTGCCAGCAGGCTAACAGGGGGTTCCGGAAACACCATATATTTT. Protein product: CASRLTGGSGNTIYF.

The chain combines TRBV7-2 with TRBJ2-7, with TRBD2 identical over 8 bases. CDR3 length equals 13 residues. Looked up from germline, CDR1 is SGHTA and CDR2 is FQGNSA. V was clipped by 6 bases and J by 1 base; unmatched bases: 2. The CDR3: CASRTSGSYEQYF. CDR3 in DNA: TGTGCCAGCAGAACTAGCGGTTCCTACGAGCAGTACTTC.

The chain recombines TRBV5-1 with TRBJ2-3; TRBD2 matches 10 bases. The V and J ends lost 0 bases and 3 bases, in that order; junction bases with no gene match: 4. This CDR3 has 16 amino acids. Germline V CDR1 and CDR2: SGHRS, YFSETQ. The CDR3 loop reads CASSLESSGSTDTQYF. The DNA for the CDR3 is TGCGCCAGCAGCTTGGAGTCTAGCGGGAGTACAGATACGCAGTATTTT.